A selection of T cell receptor beta chains follows, all from one sample in a study of beta chain features in type 1 diabetes. Measured with immunoSEQ multiplex PCR; TCRdb has only the in-frame clones, and not every one. The sample carries around 500,000 clones, about an eighth recorded once. The material sequenced was naive CD4+ T cells from blood. The receptors originated from a woman aged 18-29 years in good health. CDR3s include the opening cysteine and the closing phenylalanine or tryptophan. The D gene is left open where the match is weak. Not all rows give a size; the values are once, few, many and, for expanded clones, a class.

V gene	D gene	clone size	J gene	CDR3 protein	CDR3 DNA
TRBV6-5	-	few	TRBJ2-5	CASSYSARVDQETQYF	TGTGCCAGCAGTTACTCAGCCAGGGTCGATCAAGAGACCCAGTACTTC
TRBV13	TRBD2	-	TRBJ2-4	CASSLGLASGLNIQYF	TGTGCCAGCAGCTTAGGCCTGGCTAGCGGACTAAACATTCAGTACTTC
TRBV7-3	-	-	TRBJ2-1	CASSPRVGAKGSWGNEQFF	TGTGCCAGCAGCCCTCGGGTAGGGGCCAAAGGCTCCTGGGGCAATGAGCAGTTCTTC
TRBV5-4	-	-	TRBJ1-2	CASSFVSGSGYTF	TGTGCCAGCAGCTTCGTCTCTGGGAGTGGCTACACCTTC
TRBV2	-	-	TRBJ1-1	CASSEALKVFGFF	TGTGCCAGCAGTGAAGCGCTTAAGGTTTTTGGTTTCTTT
TRBV14	-	few	TRBJ2-7	CASSQAETPYEQYF	TGTGCCAGCAGCCAGGCTGAGACACCTTACGAGCAGTACTTC
TRBV6-5	-	few	TRBJ2-1	CASSILGRTYNEQFF	-
TRBV5-4	-	-	TRBJ2-7	CASSLKTGFPDEQYF	TGTGCCAGCAGCTTGAAGACCGGCTTTCCTGACGAGCAGTACTTC
TRBV7-9	-	few	TRBJ2-7	CASKRQDSSYEQYF	TGTGCCAGCAAACGACAGGATAGCTCCTACGAGCAGTACTTC
TRBV20-1	-	-	TRBJ2-1	CSATGNEQFF	TGCAGTGCTACGGGCAATGAGCAGTTCTTC
TRBV9	TRBD1	-	TRBJ2-2	CASSSSRGSRTGELFF	TGTGCCAGCAGCTCCTCCAGGGGGTCAAGAACCGGGGAGCTGTTTTTT
TRBV12-5	-	few	TRBJ1-4	CASGFGTDEKLFF	TGTGCTAGTGGTTTTGGGACTGATGAAAAACTGTTTTTT
TRBV7-9	-	few	TRBJ1-1	CASSPTTAGNTEAFF	TGTGCCAGCAGCCCAACCACGGCAGGGAACACTGAAGCTTTCTTT
TRBV21-1	-	-	TRBJ2-1	CASSKQQRGPYNEQFF	TGTGCCAGCAGCAAACAACAGCGGGGGCCCTACAATGAGCAGTTCTTC
TRBV30	TRBD1	-	TRBJ1-1	CAWSDRGRKAFF	TGTGCCTGGAGTGACAGGGGGCGAAAAGCTTTCTTT
TRBV4-2	-	few	TRBJ1-1	CASSQVSWQPEAFF	TGTGCCAGCAGCCAAGTAAGCTGGCAACCTGAAGCTTTCTTT
TRBV29-1	-	few	TRBJ1-1	CSVEVGWGTEAFF	TGCAGCGTCGAAGTCGGGTGGGGCACTGAAGCTTTCTTT
TRBV5-1	-	few	TRBJ2-7	CASRYLQELSYEQYF	TGCGCCAGCAGGTATTTGCAGGAGCTTAGCTACGAGCAGTACTTC
TRBV18	TRBD2	-	TRBJ2-1	CASSPLAGAYNEQFF	TGTGCCAGCTCACCCCTAGCGGGAGCCTACAATGAGCAGTTCTTC
TRBV4-2	TRBD1	few	TRBJ2-5	CASSHNRGQETQYF	TGTGCCAGCAGCCACAACAGGGGCCAAGAGACCCAGTACTTC
TRBV7-2	-	-	TRBJ2-2	CASSPSGVTGELFF	TGTGCCAGCAGCCCCTCTGGGGTCACCGGGGAGCTGTTTTTT
TRBV14	-	-	TRBJ1-1	CASSQVQQTRAFF	TGTGCCAGCAGCCAAGTGCAACAGACCAGAGCTTTCTTT
TRBV9	-	-	TRBJ1-4	CASSWSPDEKLFF	TGTGCCAGTAGCTGGTCGCCGGATGAAAAACTGTTTTTT
TRBV5-4	-	-	TRBJ1-5	CASSLSGTNQPQHF	TGTGCCAGCAGCTTATCAGGGACCAATCAGCCCCAGCATTTT
TRBV4-1	-	-	TRBJ2-1	CASSDRKVEQFF	TGCGCCAGCAGCGATAGGAAGGTCGAGCAGTTCTTC